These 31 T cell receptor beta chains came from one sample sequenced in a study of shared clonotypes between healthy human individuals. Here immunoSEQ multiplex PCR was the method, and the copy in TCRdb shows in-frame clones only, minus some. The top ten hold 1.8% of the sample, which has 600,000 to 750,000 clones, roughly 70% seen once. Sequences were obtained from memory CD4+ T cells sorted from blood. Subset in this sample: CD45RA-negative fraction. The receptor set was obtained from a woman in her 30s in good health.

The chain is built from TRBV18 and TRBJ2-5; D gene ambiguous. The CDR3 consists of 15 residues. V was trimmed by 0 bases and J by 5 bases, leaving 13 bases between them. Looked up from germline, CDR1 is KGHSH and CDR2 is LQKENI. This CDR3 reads CASSPPTIMGETQYF. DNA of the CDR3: TGTGCCAGCTCACCACCCACGATTATGGGGGAGACCCAGTACTTC.

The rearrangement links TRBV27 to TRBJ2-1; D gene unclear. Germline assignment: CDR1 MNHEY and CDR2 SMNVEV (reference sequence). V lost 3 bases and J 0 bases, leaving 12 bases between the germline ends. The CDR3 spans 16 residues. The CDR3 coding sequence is TGTGCCAGCAGTTTCCGGCAGAGCATCTCCTACAATGAGCAGTTCTTC. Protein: CASSFRQSISYNEQFF.

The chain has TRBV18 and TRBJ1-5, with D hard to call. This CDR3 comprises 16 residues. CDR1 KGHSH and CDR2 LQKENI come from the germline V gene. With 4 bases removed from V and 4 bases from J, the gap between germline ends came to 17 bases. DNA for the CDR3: TGTGCCAGCTCACTACGGCGGACGGAACGGAATCAGCCCCAGCATTTT. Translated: CASSLRRTERNQPQHF.

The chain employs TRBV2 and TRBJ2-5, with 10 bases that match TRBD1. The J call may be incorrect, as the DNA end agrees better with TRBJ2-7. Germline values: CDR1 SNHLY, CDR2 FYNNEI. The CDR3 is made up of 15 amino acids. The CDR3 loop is CASSGSDRGLDEQYF. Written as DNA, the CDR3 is TGTGCCAGCAGTGGGTCAGACAGGGGGCTGGACGAGCAGTACTTC.

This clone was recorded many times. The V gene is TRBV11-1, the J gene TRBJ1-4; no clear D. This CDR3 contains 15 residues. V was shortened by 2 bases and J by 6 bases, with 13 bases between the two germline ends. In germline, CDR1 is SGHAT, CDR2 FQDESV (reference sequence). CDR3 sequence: CASSLLRELDEKLFF. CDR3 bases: TGTGCCAGCAGCTTACTAAGGGAATTAGATGAAAAACTGTTTTTT.

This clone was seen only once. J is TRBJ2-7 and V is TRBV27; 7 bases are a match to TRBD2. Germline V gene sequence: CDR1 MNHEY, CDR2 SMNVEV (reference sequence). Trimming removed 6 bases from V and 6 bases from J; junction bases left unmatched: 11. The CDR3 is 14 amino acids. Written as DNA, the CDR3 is TGTGCCAGCAGAGCGGGGCTTCACCAAGGCGAGCAGTACTTC. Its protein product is CASRAGLHQGEQYF.

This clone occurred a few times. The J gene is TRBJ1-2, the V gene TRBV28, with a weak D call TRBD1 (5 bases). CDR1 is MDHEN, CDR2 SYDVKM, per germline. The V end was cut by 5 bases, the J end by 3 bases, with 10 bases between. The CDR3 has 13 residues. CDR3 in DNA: TGTGCCAGCAGTCCAGGGCGGGACTATGGCTACACCTTC. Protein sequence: CASSPGRDYGYTF.

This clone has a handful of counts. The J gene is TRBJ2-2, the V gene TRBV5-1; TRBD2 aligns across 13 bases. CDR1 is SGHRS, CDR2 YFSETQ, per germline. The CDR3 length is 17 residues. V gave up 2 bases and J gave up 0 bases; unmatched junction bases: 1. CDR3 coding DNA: TGCGCCAGCAGCTTACTAGCGGGAGGGACGAACACCGGGGAGCTGTTTTTT. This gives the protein CASSLLAGGTNTGELFF.

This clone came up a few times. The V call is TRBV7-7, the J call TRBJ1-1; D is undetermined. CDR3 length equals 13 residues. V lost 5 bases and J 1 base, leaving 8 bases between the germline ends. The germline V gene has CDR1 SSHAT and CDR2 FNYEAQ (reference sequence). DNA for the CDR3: TGTGCCAGCAGCCTCAGGAGGAACACTGAAGCTTTCTTT. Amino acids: CASSLRRNTEAFF.

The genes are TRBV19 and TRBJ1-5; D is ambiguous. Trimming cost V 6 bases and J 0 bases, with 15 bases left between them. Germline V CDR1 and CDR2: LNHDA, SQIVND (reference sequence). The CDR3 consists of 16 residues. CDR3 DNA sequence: TGTGCCAGTAGAGTTCGAATAAGGGCTAGCAATCAGCCCCAGCATTTT. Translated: CASRVRIRASNQPQHF.

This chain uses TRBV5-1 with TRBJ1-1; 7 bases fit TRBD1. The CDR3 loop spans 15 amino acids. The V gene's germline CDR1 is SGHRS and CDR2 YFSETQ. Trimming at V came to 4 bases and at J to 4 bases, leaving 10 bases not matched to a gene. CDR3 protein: CASSPGTVSGTEAFF. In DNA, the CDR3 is TGCGCCAGCAGCCCAGGGACAGTCTCGGGCACTGAAGCTTTCTTT.

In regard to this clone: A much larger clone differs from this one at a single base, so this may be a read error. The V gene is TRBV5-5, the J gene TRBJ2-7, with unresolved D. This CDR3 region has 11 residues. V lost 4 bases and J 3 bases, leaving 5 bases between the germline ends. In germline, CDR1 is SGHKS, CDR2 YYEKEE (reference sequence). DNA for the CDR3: TGTGCCAGCAGCCTAAACTACGAGCAGTACTTC. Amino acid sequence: CASSLNYEQYF.

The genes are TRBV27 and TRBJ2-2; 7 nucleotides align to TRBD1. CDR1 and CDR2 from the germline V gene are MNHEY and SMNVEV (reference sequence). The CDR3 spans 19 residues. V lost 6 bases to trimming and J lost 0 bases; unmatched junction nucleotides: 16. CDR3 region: CASSPLVGQTFANTGELFF. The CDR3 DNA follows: TGTGCCAGCAGCCCTTTAGTGGGACAGACCTTCGCGAACACCGGGGAGCTGTTTTTT.

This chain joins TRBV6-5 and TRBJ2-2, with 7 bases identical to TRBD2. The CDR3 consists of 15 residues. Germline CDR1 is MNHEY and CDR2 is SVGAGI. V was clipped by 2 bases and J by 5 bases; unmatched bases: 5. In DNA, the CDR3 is TGTGCCAGCAGTTACGAGGGAGGGACGACCGGGGAGCTGTTTTTT. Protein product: CASSYEGGTTGELFF.

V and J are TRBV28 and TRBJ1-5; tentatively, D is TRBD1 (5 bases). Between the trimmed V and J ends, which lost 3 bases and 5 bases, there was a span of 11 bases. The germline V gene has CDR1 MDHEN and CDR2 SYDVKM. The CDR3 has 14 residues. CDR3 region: CASSFRTPYQPQHF. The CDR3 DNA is TGTGCCAGCAGTTTCAGGACACCCTATCAGCCCCAGCATTTT.

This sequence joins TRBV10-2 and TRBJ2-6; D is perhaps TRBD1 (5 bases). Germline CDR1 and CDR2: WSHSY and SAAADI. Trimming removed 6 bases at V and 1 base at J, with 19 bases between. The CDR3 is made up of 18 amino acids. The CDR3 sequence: CASSLGVPGRSGANVLTF. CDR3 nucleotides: TGCGCCAGCAGCTTAGGGGTTCCCGGGCGTTCTGGGGCCAACGTCCTGACTTTC.

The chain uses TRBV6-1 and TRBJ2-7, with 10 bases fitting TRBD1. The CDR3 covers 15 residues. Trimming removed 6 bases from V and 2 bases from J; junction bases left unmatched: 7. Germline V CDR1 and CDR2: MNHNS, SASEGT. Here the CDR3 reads CASRSRDRGTYEQYF. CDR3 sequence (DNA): TGTGCCAGCAGAAGCCGGGACAGGGGCACCTACGAGCAGTACTTC.

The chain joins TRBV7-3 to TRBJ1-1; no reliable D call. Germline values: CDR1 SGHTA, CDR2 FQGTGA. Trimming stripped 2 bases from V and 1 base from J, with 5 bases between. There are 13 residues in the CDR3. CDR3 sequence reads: CASSLQWNTEAFF. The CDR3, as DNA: TGTGCCAGCAGCTTACAGTGGAACACTGAAGCTTTCTTT.

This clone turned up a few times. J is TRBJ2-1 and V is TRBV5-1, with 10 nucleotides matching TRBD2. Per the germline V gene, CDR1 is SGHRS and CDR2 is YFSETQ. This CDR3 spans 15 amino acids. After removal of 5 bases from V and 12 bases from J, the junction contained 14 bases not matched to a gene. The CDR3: CASSGTSGASGMQFF. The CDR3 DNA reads TGCGCCAGCAGTGGAACTAGCGGGGCGAGTGGGATGCAGTTCTTC. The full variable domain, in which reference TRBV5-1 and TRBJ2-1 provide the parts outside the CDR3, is KAGVTQTPRYLIKTRGQQVTLSCSPISGHRSVSWYQQTPGQGLQFLFEYFSETQRNKGNFPGRFSGRQFSNSRSEMNVSTLELGDSALYLCASSGTSGASGMQFFGPGTRLTVL.

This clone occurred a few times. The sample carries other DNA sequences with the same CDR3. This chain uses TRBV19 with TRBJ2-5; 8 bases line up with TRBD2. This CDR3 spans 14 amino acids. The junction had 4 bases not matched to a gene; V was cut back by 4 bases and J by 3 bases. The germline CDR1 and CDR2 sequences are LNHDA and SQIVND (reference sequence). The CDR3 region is CASSTGTSKETQYF. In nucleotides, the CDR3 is TGTGCCAGTAGTACCGGGACTAGTAAAGAGACCCAGTACTTC.

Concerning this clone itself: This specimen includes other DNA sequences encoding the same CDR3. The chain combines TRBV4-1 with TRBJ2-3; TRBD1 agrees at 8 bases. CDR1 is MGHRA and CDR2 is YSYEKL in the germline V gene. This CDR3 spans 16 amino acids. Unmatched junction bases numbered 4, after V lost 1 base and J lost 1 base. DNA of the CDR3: TGCGCCAGCAGCCAAGTACCGGGACAGGGCACAGATACGCAGTATTTT. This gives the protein CASSQVPGQGTDTQYF.

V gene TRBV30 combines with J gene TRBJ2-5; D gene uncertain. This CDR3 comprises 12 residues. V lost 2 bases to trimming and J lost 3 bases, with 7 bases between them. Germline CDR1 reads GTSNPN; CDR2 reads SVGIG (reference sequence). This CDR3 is CAWSFNEETQYF. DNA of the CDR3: TGTGCCTGGAGTTTCAATGAAGAGACCCAGTACTTC.

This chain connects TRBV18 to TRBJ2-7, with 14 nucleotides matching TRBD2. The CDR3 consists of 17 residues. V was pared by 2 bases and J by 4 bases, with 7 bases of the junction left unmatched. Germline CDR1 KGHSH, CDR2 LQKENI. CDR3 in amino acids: CASSPGTSGRGDYEQYF. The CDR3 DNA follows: TGTGCCAGCTCACCAGGGACTAGCGGGAGAGGGGATTACGAGCAGTACTTC.

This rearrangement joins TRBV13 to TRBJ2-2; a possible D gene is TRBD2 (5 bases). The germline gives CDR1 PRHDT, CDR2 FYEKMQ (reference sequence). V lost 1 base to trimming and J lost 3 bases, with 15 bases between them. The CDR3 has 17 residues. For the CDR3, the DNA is TGTGCCAGCAGCTTAGTAGTTTTCTGGGGAGACACCGGGGAGCTGTTTTTT. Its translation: CASSLVVFWGDTGELFF.

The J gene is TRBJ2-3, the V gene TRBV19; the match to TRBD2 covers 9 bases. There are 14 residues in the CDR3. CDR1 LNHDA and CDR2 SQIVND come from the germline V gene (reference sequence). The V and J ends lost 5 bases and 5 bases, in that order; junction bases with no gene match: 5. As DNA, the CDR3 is TGTGCCAGTAGTCTAGCGGGACGGGAAGATACGCAGTATTTT. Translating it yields CASSLAGREDTQYF.

The CDR3 DNA sequence: TGCGCCAGCAGCTCACACATGACAGGGGGCAATCCCGGAAACACCATATATTTT. It is translated as CASSSHMTGGNPGNTIYF. J is TRBJ1-3 and V is TRBV5-1, with TRBD1 matching over 10 bases. In germline, CDR1 is SGHRS, CDR2 YFSETQ. CDR3 size: 18 residues. J was trimmed by 4 bases and V by 3 bases; bases with no gene match: 13.

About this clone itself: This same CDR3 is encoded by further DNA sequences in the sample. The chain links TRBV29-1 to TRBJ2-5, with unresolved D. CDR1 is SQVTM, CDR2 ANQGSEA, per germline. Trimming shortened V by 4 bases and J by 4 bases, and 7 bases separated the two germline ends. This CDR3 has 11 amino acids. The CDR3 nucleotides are TGCAGCGTTGTGTTTTCAGAGACCCAGTACTTC. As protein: CSVVFSETQYF. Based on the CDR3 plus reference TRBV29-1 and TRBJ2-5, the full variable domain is SAVISQKPSRDICQRGTSLTIQCQVDSQVTMMFWYRQQPGQSLTLIATANQGSEATYESGFVIDKFPISRPNLTFSTLTVSNMSPEDSSIYLCSVVFSETQYFGPGTRLLVL.

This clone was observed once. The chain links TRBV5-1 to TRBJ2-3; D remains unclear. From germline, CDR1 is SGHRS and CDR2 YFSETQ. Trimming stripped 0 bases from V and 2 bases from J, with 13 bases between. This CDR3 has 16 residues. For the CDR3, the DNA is TGCGCCAGCAGCTTGGCCTCTACGATCTACACAGATACGCAGTATTTT. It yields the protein CASSLASTIYTDTQYF. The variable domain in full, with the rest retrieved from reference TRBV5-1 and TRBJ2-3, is KAGVTQTPRYLIKTRGQQVTLSCSPISGHRSVSWYQQTPGQGLQFLFEYFSETQRNKGNFPGRFSGRQFSNSRSEMNVSTLELGDSALYLCASSLASTIYTDTQYFGPGTRLTVL.

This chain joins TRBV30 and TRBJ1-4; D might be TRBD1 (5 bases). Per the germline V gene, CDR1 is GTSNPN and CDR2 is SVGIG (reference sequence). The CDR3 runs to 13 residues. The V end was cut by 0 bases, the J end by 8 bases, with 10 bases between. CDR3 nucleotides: TGTGCCTGGAGTGTACAGGAAGAAGAAAAACTGTTTTTT. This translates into CAWSVQEEEKLFF.

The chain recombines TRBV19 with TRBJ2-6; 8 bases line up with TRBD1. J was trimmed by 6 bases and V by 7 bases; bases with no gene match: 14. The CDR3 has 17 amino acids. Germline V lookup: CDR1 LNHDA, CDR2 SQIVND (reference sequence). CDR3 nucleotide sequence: TGTGCCAGTACCATCCAACACAGGGGGATAACGGCCAACGTCCTGACTTTC. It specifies CASTIQHRGITANVLTF.

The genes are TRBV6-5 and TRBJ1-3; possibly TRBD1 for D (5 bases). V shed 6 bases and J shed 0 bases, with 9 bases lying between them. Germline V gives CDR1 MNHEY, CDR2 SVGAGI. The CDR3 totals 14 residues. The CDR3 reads CASRSGFSGNTIYF. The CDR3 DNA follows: TGTGCCAGCAGGTCAGGGTTCTCTGGAAACACCATATATTTT.